Listed below are T cell receptor beta chains from one sample, sequenced in a study of T cells and Merkel cell carcinoma outcomes. Measured with immunoSEQ multiplex PCR; TCRdb has only the in-frame clones, and not every one. The data hold roughly 6,500 clones, with around 91% observed a single time. The sequenced sample consisted of tumor tissue from Merkel cell carcinoma. These receptors all stem from a human donor with Merkel cell carcinoma. CDR3s include the opening cysteine and the closing phenylalanine or tryptophan. Each record gives: clone size, J gene, V gene, D gene, CDR3 protein, CDR3 DNA. The D gene is left open where the match is weak. For some rows the clone size is stated as once, few or many, or as a class when expanded; others skip it.

clone_size: -
j_call: TRBJ1-3
v_call: TRBV29-1
d_call: -
cdr3_aa: CSVEEVAGLGNTIYF
cdr3_nt: TGCAGCGTTGAAGAAGTTGCAGGGCTTGGAAACACCATATATTTT

clone_size: -
j_call: TRBJ1-1
v_call: TRBV27
d_call: -
cdr3_aa: CASSFGLNTEAFF
cdr3_nt: TGTGCCAGCAGTTTCGGGTTGAACACTGAAGCTTTCTTT

clone_size: -
j_call: TRBJ1-2
v_call: TRBV4-3
d_call: -
cdr3_aa: CASSLTPAGGYGYTF
cdr3_nt: TGCGCCAGCAGCCTAACCCCGGCCGGGGGCTATGGCTACACCTTC

clone_size: -
j_call: TRBJ2-3
v_call: TRBV5-1
d_call: TRBD1
cdr3_aa: CASSPGDRSSTDTQYF
cdr3_nt: TGCGCCAGCAGCCCGGGGGACAGGTCTAGCACAGATACGCAGTATTTT

clone_size: once
j_call: TRBJ2-3
v_call: TRBV5-4
d_call: -
cdr3_aa: CASSYQGDTQYF
cdr3_nt: TGTGCCAGCAGCTACCAGGGGGATACGCAGTATTTT

clone_size: -
j_call: TRBJ2-3
v_call: TRBV6-1
d_call: -
cdr3_aa: CASRVGEVSTDTQYF
cdr3_nt: TGTGCCAGCAGGGTGGGTGAGGTTAGCACAGATACGCAGTATTTT

clone_size: -
j_call: TRBJ1-1
v_call: TRBV6-6
d_call: -
cdr3_aa: CASSAGVRNTEAFF
cdr3_nt: TGTGCCAGCAGCGCAGGGGTCCGGAACACTGAAGCTTTCTTT

clone_size: once
j_call: TRBJ2-7
v_call: TRBV19
d_call: -
cdr3_aa: CASSRGGAYEQYF
cdr3_nt: TGTGCCAGTAGTAGGGGCGGGGCCTACGAGCAGTACTTC

clone_size: few
j_call: TRBJ2-7
v_call: TRBV18
d_call: TRBD1
cdr3_aa: CASSRDRGDEQYF
cdr3_nt: TGTGCCAGCTCCCGGGACAGGGGGGACGAGCAGTACTTC

clone_size: -
j_call: TRBJ2-1
v_call: TRBV7-2
d_call: -
cdr3_aa: CASSFVGNEQFF
cdr3_nt: TGTGCCAGCAGCTTCGTGGGGAATGAGCAGTTCTTC